This TCR beta chain is from a study of shared clonotypes between healthy human individuals (TCRdb year 2020). Looking at the study overall: The cohort included three men and two women between 18 and 49 years of age. For each donor, CD4 naive and CD4 memory were each given three plates, CD8 naive was given two plates, and CD8 memory was given one plate. To estimate repertoire size and how much clonotypes are shared between individuals, the study performed deep sequencing of blood TCR repertoires from a few healthy adults. To increase sequencing depth and limit assay-specific biases, TCR repertoire library preparation and sequencing were carried out by different laboratories using diverse techniques. Leukapheresis yielded between about 0.85 and 10 billion PBMCs per donor.

CD8 naive samples were obtained by positive selection for CCR7 among CD45RO-negative cells, yielding a CD45RA+CCR7+ population from which TemRA cells were excluded. The donors were healthy, HIV-negative adults with no recently reported acute infections or vaccinations. Only Caucasian adults living in Nashville, Tennessee, USA were represented among the donors. Blood was obtained by leukapheresis, after which PBMCs were separated by Ficoll-Histopaque density gradient centrifugation and cryopreserved in liquid nitrogen vapor phase. Analytical flow cytometry was used to check the purity and quantity of each magnetically sorted T cell population. Genomic DNA was isolated from each sorted fraction and quantified by UV absorbance on a Nanodrop 2000c. Overall study results and their limits: Sharing across several donors was observed for roughly 5.4% of naive CD4, under 4% of naive CD8, 2% to 2.5% of memory CD4, and around 0.42% of memory CD8 clonotypes. Estimated clonotype richness was generally larger for naive than for memory subsets. Compared with non-shared clonotypes, the clonotypes found in all four sorted-subset donors had higher generation probabilities. Incomplete sequencing was indicated by rarefaction of sorted-subset datasets, despite the large sequencing depth. Because the study included a small number of donors, the genetic and exposure-history diversity represented was limited. Pairwise subsampling indicated that sequencing depth was expected to affect the degree of clonotype sharing among donors. Sampling was restricted to blood, and TCR repertoires in tissue are likely to differ from TCR repertoires in blood.

Remarks on this clone: Its antigen specificity is not known. No base qualities exist here, and no much larger clone lies one base off it.

Using the deep immunoSEQ assay, multiplex PCR amplified TCR CDR3 regions from genomic DNA. Extracted genomic DNA from each cell subset was distributed evenly across all wells of several immunoSEQ 96-well plates, and each plate was treated as a replicate. For sorted subsets, each replicate PCR was loaded with roughly 200 ng genomic DNA, equivalent to 30,000 or so T cell genomes. The purified libraries were quantified using a Qubit 3.0 fluorometer, sized with a Bioanalyzer 2100, and then quantified again using the KAPA Library Quantification kit. Every immunoSEQ 96-well plate was sequenced on a separate single-read 150-cycle Illumina NextSeq 550 flow cell. The published analysis was carried out like this. The immunoSEQ output contained only junctional sequences without quality scores, so filtering could not match that applied to full-length reads. To assign V/J genes and CDR3, sequences were annotated against IMGT germline references using PyIR, a Python wrapper for IgBLAST v1.9. Reads were removed for weak V/J assignments (E-value above 1e-6), missing CDR3, stop codons, out-of-frame junctions, or ambiguous translated residues. V3J clonotypes were defined as sequences sharing the same inferred V gene, J gene, and CDR3 amino acid sequence. Percentage overlap between repertoires was computed as shared unique clonotypes divided by the size of the smaller repertoire. Three approaches were used to assess repertoire richness: RTK rarefaction, the Chao1 estimator, and Recon v2.1 estimates of unobserved clonotypes. OLGA was used to compute generation probabilities for all TCRbeta clonotypes that the gDNA method yielded from a few donors. TCRdb carries this immuneACCESS record with in-frame sequences only. Its versions omit some clonotypes, under half of them owing to an unresolved V gene in the studies checked, with the rest unexplained. Clonal size and the V and J genes are those of that table, whereas D and trimming came from the DNA. This sample is represented by about 580,000 clones; 95% to 98% of them were singletons. The ten largest clones take up less than 0.35% of the sample.

CDR1 and CDR2 (SEHNR, FQNEAQ) derive from the germline V gene (reference sequence). After removal of 2 bases from V and 4 bases from J, the junction retains 2 bases not matched to a gene. The CDR3 measures 14 amino acids from cysteine to phenylalanine. Of all the DNA, just the CDR3 is kept, 42 bases in frame from base 1. The receptor chain draws on TRBV7-9 and TRBJ1-1; 9 middle bases align to TRBD1. The sequenced sample was naive CD8+ T cells sorted from blood. The cell subset or site label corresponds to: CD45RA+CCR7+. This clonotype originated in a man in his thirties or forties in good health. The nucleotides read TGTGCCAGCAGCTTATCGACAGGGGGCACTGAAGCTTTCTTT. This is translated as CASSLSTGGTEAFF.